This TCR beta chain was sequenced during a study of OX40 agonist ivuxolimab in advanced cancers. Study context: Given to patients was ivuxolimab, an agonistic anti-OX40 (CD134) antibody. Among those enrolled, mean age was about 63 years (range about 23 to 80) and approximately 83% were male.

The data were produced by immunoSEQ multiplex PCR, yet TCRdb's version contains in-frame clones alone and is incomplete. The sample contains roughly 73,000 clones, 88% of which appear only once. A history of autoimmune disease or systemic immunosuppression excluded patients. Trimming stripped 1 base from V and 7 bases from J, with 11 bases between. CDR1 and CDR2 (germline): SGHAT, FQNNGV. The CDR3 is 13 amino acids. The input for sequencing was CD4+ or CD8+ T cells sorted from blood, taken in a trial of the OX40 agonist ivuxolimab. The V and J genes are TRBV11-2 and TRBJ2-7, with TRBD1 as a possible D gene (6 bases). This receptor was taken from an adult with an advanced solid tumor such as melanoma, head and neck, liver or kidney cancer. Here the CDR3 reads CASSLGGTLEQYF. For the CDR3, the DNA is TGTGCCAGCAGCTTAGGAGGGACACTAGAGCAGTACTTC.